The 31 T cell receptor beta chains reported below all come from one sample, sequenced in a study of cytomegalovirus exposure and HLA in healthy donors. PCR amplification relied on 60 Vbeta primers (plus 13 Jbeta primers). Libraries were prepared by immunoSEQ multiplex PCR; TCRdb keeps only in-frame clonotypes and omits some of them. The sample carries 100,000 to 150,000 clones, more than 65% recorded once. The material sequenced was PBMCs. The source is a woman between 18 and 29 years old in good health and CMV-seropositive.

The CDR3 DNA reads TGCGCCAGCAGCCAACCGGGACAAGCCGTTGGAAACACCATATATTTT. Translated, it gives CASSQPGQAVGNTIYF. This rearrangement joins TRBV4-1 to TRBJ1-3; the D gene is possibly TRBD1 (6 bases). The CDR3 is 16 residues long. Trimming removed 2 bases from V and 3 bases from J, with 14 bases in between. Germline loops: CDR1 MGHRA, CDR2 YSYEKL.

This sequence joins TRBV7-6 and TRBJ1-1, with TRBD1 as a possible D gene (5 bases). Trimming cost V 6 bases and J 0 bases, with 11 bases left between them. The CDR3 has 14 residues. Germline V lookup: CDR1 SGHVS, CDR2 FNYEAQ. CDR3 loop: CASRLRDLNTEAFF. The CDR3 DNA sequence: TGTGCCAGCAGACTCCGGGACTTGAACACTGAAGCTTTCTTT.

This clone showed up just once. The rearrangement links TRBV7-6 to TRBJ2-7; 7 positions match TRBD2. The CDR3 spans 16 residues. Germline CDR1 reads SGHVS; CDR2 reads FNYEAQ. Unmatched junction bases numbered 12, after V lost 5 bases and J lost 2 bases. CDR3 protein: CASSPLQAGDTYEQYF. CDR3 bases: TGTGCCAGCAGCCCGCTCCAGGCGGGGGATACCTACGAGCAGTACTTC.

The rearrangement joins TRBV19 to TRBJ1-6; TRBD1 is a possible D gene (5 bases). Germline V gives CDR1 LNHDA, CDR2 SQIVND (reference sequence). The CDR3 extends over 13 amino acids. Between the trimmed V and J ends, which lost 3 bases and 10 bases, there was a span of 10 bases. The CDR3 nucleotides are TGTGCCAGTAGTATGGAGACAGCCTCACCCCTCCACTTT. Protein sequence: CASSMETASPLHF.

V is TRBV29-1 and J is TRBJ1-2; a possible D gene is TRBD1 (5 bases). Trimming took off 6 bases at V and 3 bases at J, with 17 bases between the two ends. Germline V gene sequence: CDR1 SQVTM, CDR2 ANQGSEA. The CDR3 extends over 14 amino acids. CDR3 sequence: CSVPSPWGDYGYTF. CDR3 nucleotide sequence: TGCAGCGTACCTTCCCCCTGGGGGGACTATGGCTACACCTTC.

The chain employs TRBV18 and TRBJ2-7; D possibly corresponds to TRBD1 (5 bases). The V and J ends lost 3 bases and 5 bases respectively, with 8 bases between them. This CDR3 has 12 residues. Germline CDR1 KGHSH, CDR2 LQKENI. CDR3 protein: CASSPDRDEQYF. The CDR3 region has the DNA TGTGCCAGCTCACCTGACAGAGACGAGCAGTACTTC. The full variable domain, its missing parts supplied by reference TRBV18 and TRBJ2-7, is NAGVMQNPRHLVRRRGQEARLRCSPMKGHSHVYWYRQLPEEGLKFMVYLQKENIIDESGMPKERFSAEFPKEGPSILRIQQVVRGDSAAYFCASSPDRDEQYFGPGTRLTVT.

This sequence joins TRBV7-8 and TRBJ2-1, with TRBD2 identical over 7 bases. Germline CDR1 reads SGHVS; CDR2 reads FQNEAQ. Losses at the gene ends were 5 bases for V and 2 bases for J; bases not matched to a gene: 6. CDR3 length equals 15 residues. In nucleotides, the CDR3 is TGTGCCAGCAGCAAGACTAGCTTTACCTACAATGAGCAGTTCTTC. This gives the protein CASSKTSFTYNEQFF.

As DNA, the CDR3 is TGTGCCAGCAGCTTACAGCGGGGAACTTCCAGTGAGCAGTTCTTC. Protein sequence: CASSLQRGTSSEQFF. This chain uses TRBV7-2 with TRBJ2-1; TRBD2 aligns across 7 bases. CDR1 is SGHTA, CDR2 FQGNSA, per germline. The junction had 10 bases not matched to a gene; V was cut back by 2 bases and J by 9 bases. The CDR3 loop spans 15 amino acids. The whole variable domain, filled in from reference TRBV7-2 and TRBJ2-1, reads GAGVSQSPSNKVTEKGKDVELRCDPISGHTALYWYRQSLGQGLEFLIYFQGNSAPDKSGLPSDRFSAERTGGSVSTLTIQRTQQEDSAVYLCASSLQRGTSSEQFFGPGTRLTVL.

The V and J genes are TRBV6-5 and TRBJ1-2; unclear D gene. Germline V gene data show CDR1 as MNHEY and CDR2 as SVGAGI. CDR3 length: 13 residues. V was clipped by 6 bases and J by 3 bases, with 11 bases between them. In DNA form, the CDR3 reads TGTGCCAGCAGGGCTTCCCCGTACTATGGCTACACCTTC. This gives the protein CASRASPYYGYTF.

This chain joins TRBV2 and TRBJ2-2; D may be TRBD2 (6 bases). Germline loops: CDR1 SNHLY, CDR2 FYNNEI. Trimming removed 6 bases at V and 4 bases at J, with 21 bases between. This CDR3 comprises 17 residues. CDR3: CASSPNGGSLTTGELFF. CDR3 nucleotide sequence: TGTGCCAGCAGCCCTAACGGGGGAAGCTTAACCACCGGGGAGCTGTTTTTT.

The chain links TRBV6-1 to TRBJ2-3; possibly TRBD2 for D (5 bases). Trimming stripped 1 base from V and 2 bases from J, with 10 bases between. The CDR3 covers 15 residues. Per germline, CDR1 MNHNS and CDR2 SASEGT. The CDR3 nucleotides are TGTGCCAGCAGTGAAGGGCTAGCCTTCACAGATACGCAGTATTTT. This sequence encodes CASSEGLAFTDTQYF.

V gene TRBV19 combines with J gene TRBJ1-1, with D possibly matching TRBD1 (5 bases). Germline assignment: CDR1 LNHDA and CDR2 SQIVND (reference sequence). Trimming pared 3 bases from V and 11 bases from J, leaving 10 bases between. The CDR3 extends over 11 amino acids. In DNA, the CDR3 is TGTGCCAGTAGTATGCGGCAGGGCGCTTTCTTT. It translates to CASSMRQGAFF.

The sample holds one count of this clone. V usage is TRBV13 and J usage is TRBJ2-7; 7 positions agree with TRBD2. The CDR3 runs 13 residues. CDR1 is PRHDT, CDR2 FYEKMQ, per germline (reference sequence). The ends lost 0 bases at V and 4 bases at J; junction bases unmatched: 0. The CDR3 sequence is CASSLGGGYEQYF. CDR3 DNA: TGTGCCAGCAGCTTAGGGGGGGGGTACGAGCAGTACTTC.

The chain links TRBV27 to TRBJ2-7; 9 bases match TRBD1. The CDR3 contains 16 residues. V was clipped by 6 bases and J by 0 bases; unmatched bases: 9. The germline V gene has CDR1 MNHEY and CDR2 SMNVEV (reference sequence). The DNA for the CDR3 is TGTGCCAGCAGGCTCTCCGGGACAGGGTTCTCCTACGAGCAGTACTTC. It translates to CASRLSGTGFSYEQYF.

This rearrangement joins TRBV5-1 to TRBJ1-6; 10 nucleotides line up with TRBD1. The V and J ends lost 4 bases and 10 bases, in that order; junction bases with no gene match: 11. The CDR3 sequence is 16 residues long. Germline V CDR1 and CDR2: SGHRS, YFSETQ. The CDR3 loop reads CASSPAGTGDRSPLHF. The CDR3 nucleotides read TGCGCCAGCAGCCCCGCCGGGACAGGGGACAGGTCACCCCTCCACTTT.

This chain connects TRBV2 to TRBJ2-2; 11 nucleotides line up with TRBD2. This CDR3 has 16 residues. The trim removed 6 bases at V and 7 bases at J, leaving 10 bases unmatched. Germline V gene sequence: CDR1 SNHLY, CDR2 FYNNEI. The CDR3 loop reads CASSRLAGGDGGELFF. The CDR3 coding sequence is TGTGCCAGCAGCCGGCTAGCGGGGGGAGATGGCGGGGAGCTGTTTTTT.

The chain recombines TRBV19 with TRBJ1-5; possibly TRBD1 for D (5 bases). V shed 5 bases and J shed 7 bases, with 15 bases lying between them. CDR3 length equals 14 residues. Per the germline V gene, CDR1 is LNHDA and CDR2 is SQIVND (reference sequence). This CDR3 reads CASSWGSLTQPQHF. CDR3 nucleotides: TGTGCCAGTAGTTGGGGCAGTCTTACCCAGCCCCAGCATTTT. The full variable domain, rest sourced from reference TRBV19 and TRBJ1-5, is DGGITQSPKYLFRKEGQNVTLSCEQNLNHDAMYWYRQDPGQGLRLIYYSQIVNDFQKGDIAEGYSVSREKKESFPLTVTSAQKNPTAFYLCASSWGSLTQPQHFGDGTRLSIL.

The chain joins TRBV7-9 to TRBJ2-7; D is ambiguous. This CDR3 has 12 residues. Trimming removed 8 bases at V and 0 bases at J, with 8 bases between. Germline V lookup: CDR1 SEHNR, CDR2 FQNEAQ (reference sequence). CDR3 amino acids: CASGSGSYEQYF. CDR3 bases: TGTGCCAGCGGCTCCGGCTCCTACGAGCAGTACTTC.

The chain has TRBV7-3 and TRBJ2-5, with TRBD2 matching over 9 bases. Germline CDR1 reads SGHTA; CDR2 reads FQGTGA. The CDR3 consists of 16 residues. Unmatched junction bases numbered 11, after V lost 2 bases and J lost 7 bases. This CDR3 reads CASSLEAGGAIGTQYF. CDR3 nucleotides: TGTGCCAGCAGCTTAGAGGCGGGGGGGGCCATTGGGACCCAGTACTTC.

Only a few counts were recorded for this clone. CDR3 loop: CASSLRGGDGTDTQYF. CDR3 in DNA: TGCGCCAGCAGCTTGCGCGGGGGGGACGGCACAGATACGCAGTATTTT. The V and J genes are TRBV5-1 and TRBJ2-3; 9 nucleotides match TRBD2. J was trimmed by 1 base and V by 1 base; bases with no gene match: 4. The germline CDR1 and CDR2 sequences are SGHRS and YFSETQ. The CDR3 loop spans 16 amino acids.

CDR3 loop: CASSLVREETQYF. In DNA, the CDR3 is TGTGCCAGCAGCTTAGTCAGGGAAGAGACCCAGTACTTC. V usage is TRBV7-7 and J usage is TRBJ2-5; D is perhaps TRBD1 (5 bases). CDR1 and CDR2 (germline): SSHAT, FNYEAQ (reference sequence). The CDR3 runs 13 residues. V lost 1 base, J lost 3 bases, and 6 bases lay in between. Based on the CDR3 plus reference TRBV7-7 and TRBJ2-5, the full variable domain is GAGVSQSPRYKVTKRGQDVTLRCDPISSHATLYWYQQALGQGPEFLTYFNYEAQPDKSGLPSDRFSAERPEGSISTLTIQRTEQRDSAMYRCASSLVREETQYFGPGTRLLVL.

The CDR3 is CASSPPSGVVQETQYF. Here the CDR3 DNA reads TGTGCCAGCAGTCCACCGAGCGGGGTAGTGCAAGAGACCCAGTACTTC. The chain uses TRBV13 and TRBJ2-5; 7 bases map to TRBD2. Trimming cost V 6 bases and J 2 bases; bases outside gene matches: 12. CDR1 PRHDT and CDR2 FYEKMQ come from the germline V gene (reference sequence). The CDR3 is 16 amino acids. Combining the CDR3 with reference TRBV13 and TRBJ2-5 gives the whole variable domain AAGVIQSPRHLIKEKRETATLKCYPIPRHDTVYWYQQGPGQDPQFLISFYEKMQSDKGSIPDRFSAQQFSDYHSELNMSSLELGDSALYFCASSPPSGVVQETQYFGPGTRLLVL.

The rearrangement uses TRBV5-1 and TRBJ2-3, with a tentative D call TRBD1 (6 bases). With 0 bases removed from V and 0 bases from J, the gap between germline ends came to 8 bases. The CDR3 spans 15 residues. Germline assignment: CDR1 SGHRS and CDR2 YFSETQ. The CDR3 loop reads CASSLEGVSTDTQYF. The CDR3, as DNA: TGCGCCAGCAGCTTGGAGGGGGTTAGCACAGATACGCAGTATTTT. The variable domain in full, with the rest retrieved from reference TRBV5-1 and TRBJ2-3, is KAGVTQTPRYLIKTRGQQVTLSCSPISGHRSVSWYQQTPGQGLQFLFEYFSETQRNKGNFPGRFSGRQFSNSRSEMNVSTLELGDSALYLCASSLEGVSTDTQYFGPGTRLTVL.

This chain links TRBV13 with TRBJ2-1; 13 bases fit TRBD2. Germline lookup yields CDR1 PRHDT and CDR2 FYEKMQ (reference sequence). This CDR3 spans 18 amino acids. V lost 5 bases and J lost 7; bases outside the gene matches: 14. The CDR3 region is CASSPRTSGGALGNEQFF. CDR3 bases: TGTGCCAGCAGCCCGCGAACTAGCGGGGGGGCTTTGGGGAATGAGCAGTTCTTC.

The CDR3 DNA reads as TGTGCCACCCGACCGGCAGGGTTTAGCAATCAGCCCCAGCATTTT. This encodes CATRPAGFSNQPQHF. V is TRBV10-3 and J is TRBJ1-5; possibly TRBD1 for D (5 bases). Trimming took off 10 bases at V and 0 bases at J, with 16 bases between the two ends. CDR3 length: 15 amino acids. CDR1 and CDR2 (germline): ENHRY, SYGVKD.

V and J are TRBV5-7 and TRBJ1-2; no clear D. Being an ORF, TRBV5-7 has a function that is uncertain. Trimming shortened V by 4 bases and J by 4 bases, and 20 bases separated the two germline ends. The CDR3 covers 16 residues. For the CDR3, the DNA is TGTGCCAGCAGCATAGCGCGAGGCCTCCATTCCTATGGCTACACCTTC. It yields the protein CASSIARGLHSYGYTF.

V gene TRBV9 combines with J gene TRBJ2-5, with TRBD1 matching over 9 bases. Germline lookup yields CDR1 SGDLS and CDR2 YYNGEE. J was trimmed by 4 bases and V by 0 bases; bases with no gene match: 1. CDR3 size: 14 residues. In DNA, the CDR3 is TGTGCCAGCAGCGTAGAGGGACAGGGAGAGACCCAGTACTTC. Encoded protein: CASSVEGQGETQYF.

This chain links TRBV19 with TRBJ2-3; 15 nucleotides align to TRBD2. V lost 10 bases to trimming and J lost 7 bases; unmatched junction nucleotides: 9. The CDR3 length is 15 residues. CDR1 and CDR2 (germline): LNHDA, SQIVND (reference sequence). The CDR3 DNA is TGTGCCATTCCTGGGACTAGCGGGGGGAGGAATACGCAGTATTTT. Its translation is CAIPGTSGGRNTQYF.

The J gene is TRBJ2-5, the V gene TRBV28; tentatively, D is TRBD2 (6 bases). The CDR3 covers 14 residues. The V end lost 6 bases, the J end lost 4 bases, and 15 bases lay between the germline ends. CDR1 is MDHEN and CDR2 is SYDVKM in the germline V gene. This chain's CDR3 is CASSSGLRGETQYF. CDR3 nucleotide sequence: TGTGCCAGCAGCTCTGGACTACGGGGAGAGACCCAGTACTTC. The variable domain in full, completed from reference TRBV28 and TRBJ2-5, reads DVKVTQSSRYLVKRTGEKVFLECVQDMDHENMFWYRQDPGLGLRLIYFSYDVKMKEKGDIPEGYSVSREKKERFSLILESASTNQTSMYLCASSSGLRGETQYFGPGTRLLVL.

This CDR3 is CASSHIQGNYGYTF. DNA for the CDR3: TGCGCCAGCAGCCATATACAGGGGAACTATGGCTACACCTTC. This chain joins TRBV4-1 and TRBJ1-2, with 7 bases that match TRBD1. The CDR3 sequence is 14 residues long. Germline values: CDR1 MGHRA, CDR2 YSYEKL. The V and J ends lost 3 bases and 2 bases, in that order; junction bases with no gene match: 3.

The J gene is TRBJ2-5, the V gene TRBV4-1; D call uncertain. Trimming pared 3 bases from V and 2 bases from J, leaving 7 bases between. Germline CDR1 and CDR2: MGHRA and YSYEKL. The CDR3 length is 13 residues. CDR3 sequence reads: CASSQQAQETQYF. CDR3 DNA: TGCGCCAGCAGCCAGCAAGCACAAGAGACCCAGTACTTC.